The 18 T cell receptor beta chains given below trace back to one sample, sequenced in a study of blood T cell repertoires in COVID-19. Method: immunoSEQ multiplex PCR; TCRdb's copy keeps in-frame clones and lacks some. This sample has about 200,000 clones, with about 88% found just once. Sequencing input: peripheral blood. These receptors came from a man in his fifties with COVID-19, enrolled during active disease.

The V and J genes are TRBV5-5 and TRBJ2-5; D remains ambiguous. This CDR3 has 14 residues. CDR1 SGHKS and CDR2 YYEKEE come from the germline V gene (reference sequence). V was shortened by 1 base and J by 1 base, with 8 bases between the two germline ends. Here the CDR3 reads CASSLFGSQETQYF. In DNA, the CDR3 is TGTGCCAGCAGCTTGTTCGGTTCCCAAGAGACCCAGTACTTC.

The chain recombines TRBV27 with TRBJ2-1; 15 nucleotides agree with TRBD2. The CDR3 is made up of 14 amino acids. Unmatched junction bases numbered 5, after V lost 5 bases and J lost 12 bases. Per germline, CDR1 MNHEY and CDR2 SMNVEV (reference sequence). CDR3 nucleotide sequence: TGTGCCAGCAGTCTACGGACTAGCGGGAGGGTGCAGTTCTTC. It translates to CASSLRTSGRVQFF.

This chain uses TRBV5-4 with TRBJ2-2; 7 nucleotides align to TRBD2. Germline assignment: CDR1 SGHNT and CDR2 YYREEE (reference sequence). Trimming cost V 4 bases and J 1 base; bases outside gene matches: 7. The CDR3 is made up of 16 amino acids. The CDR3 region is CASSLLTGGNTGELFF. CDR3 sequence (DNA): TGTGCCAGCAGCCTACTAACGGGAGGGAACACCGGGGAGCTGTTTTTT.

The chain combines TRBV2 with TRBJ1-6; possibly TRBD1 for D (6 bases). CDR1 is SNHLY and CDR2 is FYNNEI in the germline V gene. V lost 0 bases and J lost 16, with 13 bases in between. The CDR3 totals 13 residues. CDR3 amino acids: CASSEARIQGLHF. CDR3 in DNA: TGTGCCAGCAGTGAAGCTCGGATACAGGGTCTCCACTTT.

V usage is TRBV10-3 and J usage is TRBJ1-3, with 8 bases matching TRBD1. This CDR3 spans 14 amino acids. V shed 6 bases and J 3 bases; nucleotides not matched to a gene: 4. Germline V gene lookup returns CDR1 ENHRY and CDR2 SYGVKD. Here the CDR3 reads CAIRLTGVGNTIYF. The CDR3 coding sequence is TGTGCCATCAGACTGACAGGGGTTGGAAACACCATATATTTT.

V is TRBV24-1 and J is TRBJ2-1; 12 bases map to TRBD2. The CDR3 is made up of 16 amino acids. V shed 3 bases, J shed 9 bases, and the junction held 8 bases outside the gene matches. Germline loops: CDR1 KGHDR, CDR2 SFDVKD. This CDR3 is CATSDTASGRVGEQFF. Written as DNA, the CDR3 is TGTGCCACCAGTGATACTGCTAGCGGGAGGGTAGGTGAGCAGTTCTTC.

The rearrangement links TRBV18 to TRBJ2-7; TRBD2 aligns across 7 bases. The ends lost 2 bases at V and 1 base at J; junction bases unmatched: 2. The CDR3 runs to 14 residues. Germline CDR1 is KGHSH and CDR2 is LQKENI. Here the CDR3 reads CASSPWGGSYEQYF. The CDR3 nucleotides read TGTGCCAGCTCACCATGGGGGGGTTCCTACGAGCAGTACTTC.

The chain has TRBV3-1 (or the pseudogene TRBV3-2) and TRBJ2-7, with TRBD1 as a possible D gene (6 bases). The CDR3 has 14 residues. The germline V and J ends were trimmed by 3 bases and 3 bases, with 12 bases remaining between them. CDR1 and CDR2 from the germline V gene are LGHDT and YNNKEL (reference sequence). CDR3: CASSQREQGYEQYF. CDR3 sequence (DNA): TGTGCCAGCAGCCAGAGGGAACAGGGCTACGAGCAGTACTTC.

The chain combines TRBV12-3 or TRBV12-4 with TRBJ1-1; D ambiguous. The V gene lost 3 bases and the J gene lost 8 bases, with 10 bases spanning the gap. This CDR3 is built from 12 residues. The CDR3 loop reads CASSLSRMEAFF. Written as DNA, the CDR3 is TGTGCCAGCAGTTTGAGCAGGATGGAAGCTTTCTTT.

This clone has a handful of counts. The CDR3: CASKDRETGELFF. CDR3 DNA: TGTGCCAGCAAGGACAGGGAGACCGGGGAGCTGTTTTTT. The V and J genes are TRBV6-5 and TRBJ2-2, with 8 nucleotides matching TRBD1. The CDR3 has 13 amino acids. CDR1 and CDR2 from the germline V gene are MNHEY and SVGAGI. The V segment lost 7 bases and the J segment 5 bases; nucleotides outside the gene matches: 3.

CDR3 protein: CASSQEVTEYYTDTQYF. CDR3 sequence (DNA): TGTGCCAGCAGCCAAGAAGTGACAGAATACTACACAGATACGCAGTATTTT. The chain combines TRBV4-2 with TRBJ2-3, with a possible D match to TRBD1 (5 bases). The ends were cut back, 0 bases at V and 2 bases at J, with 15 bases in the middle. The CDR3 covers 17 residues. The germline V gene has CDR1 LGHNA and CDR2 YNFKEQ.

This chain connects TRBV7-2 to TRBJ1-1; D gene ambiguous. Germline CDR1 SGHTA, CDR2 FQGNSA. This CDR3 spans 15 amino acids. The V end was cut by 3 bases, the J end by 3 bases, with 14 bases between. The DNA of the CDR3 is TGTGCCAGCAGCTTTCAGGCTAGCACGGACACTGAAGCTTTCTTT. It is translated as CASSFQASTDTEAFF. The full variable domain, its missing parts supplied by reference TRBV7-2 and TRBJ1-1, is GAGVSQSPSNKVTEKGKDVELRCDPISGHTALYWYRQSLGQGLEFLIYFQGNSAPDKSGLPSDRFSAERTGGSVSTLTIQRTQQEDSAVYLCASSFQASTDTEAFFGQGTRLTVV.

The rearrangement links TRBV5-1 to TRBJ2-1, with 13 bases fitting TRBD2. Trimming removed 2 bases from V and 7 bases from J; junction bases left unmatched: 12. Germline CDR1 and CDR2: SGHRS and YFSETQ. The CDR3 is 18 residues long. The CDR3 sequence is CASSFPTSGRAGVNEQFF. Written as DNA, the CDR3 is TGCGCCAGCAGCTTCCCTACTAGCGGGAGGGCAGGGGTGAATGAGCAGTTCTTC. The full variable domain, completed using reference TRBV5-1 and TRBJ2-1, is KAGVTQTPRYLIKTRGQQVTLSCSPISGHRSVSWYQQTPGQGLQFLFEYFSETQRNKGNFPGRFSGRQFSNSRSEMNVSTLELGDSALYLCASSFPTSGRAGVNEQFFGPGTRLTVL.

The chain recombines TRBV19 with TRBJ2-3, with D perhaps TRBD2 (6 bases). This CDR3 spans 12 amino acids. The germline V gene encodes CDR1 LNHDA and CDR2 SQIVND (reference sequence). The CDR3 region has the DNA TGTGGTTGTGGGAGATCCGGGGGTACGCAGTATTTT. As protein: CGCGRSGGTQYF. Drawing the rest from reference TRBV19 and TRBJ2-3, the complete variable domain is DGGITQSPKYLFRKEGQNVTLSCEQNLNHDAMYWYRQDPGQGLRLIYYSQIVNDFQKGDIAEGYSVSREKKESFPLTVTSAQKNPTAFYLCGCGRSGGTQYFGPGTRLTVL.

This clone was counted once. The chain is built from TRBV6-4 and TRBJ2-2; tentatively, D is TRBD1 (6 bases). The V gene's germline CDR1 is MRHNA and CDR2 SNTAGT. The V and J ends lost 6 bases and 2 bases respectively, with 13 bases between them. The CDR3 length is 15 residues. CDR3 residues: CASSPQGINTGELFF. The DNA of the CDR3 is TGTGCCAGCAGCCCACAGGGTATCAACACCGGGGAGCTGTTTTTT.

The V call is TRBV6-6, the J call TRBJ2-2; D is perhaps TRBD1 (7 bases). The V gene lost 0 bases and the J gene lost 5 bases, with 10 bases spanning the gap. Looked up from germline, CDR1 is MNHNY and CDR2 is SVGAGI (reference sequence). This CDR3 comprises 15 residues. In DNA form, the CDR3 reads TGTGCCAGCAGTTACTCGGCAGGGGGGACCGGGGAGCTGTTTTTT. Protein product: CASSYSAGGTGELFF.

The chain recombines TRBV18 with TRBJ1-1, with D tentatively TRBD1 (5 bases). The V end lost 4 bases, the J end lost 1 base, and 7 bases lay between the germline ends. This CDR3 region has 13 residues. Germline V gives CDR1 KGHSH, CDR2 LQKENI. CDR3: CASSRQQNTEAFF. The CDR3 nucleotides are TGTGCCAGCTCACGACAGCAGAACACTGAAGCTTTCTTT.

The V call is TRBV9, the J call TRBJ2-5; TRBD1 matches at 7 bases. Unmatched junction bases numbered 7, after V lost 4 bases and J lost 4 bases. This CDR3 has 14 amino acids. CDR1 and CDR2 (germline): SGDLS, YYNGEE. This chain's CDR3 is CASSLTGIGETQYF. The CDR3 bases are TGTGCCAGCAGCCTGACAGGGATTGGAGAGACCCAGTACTTC.